Listed here is a single TCR beta chain. What antigen it recognizes has not been identified. One base away there is no much larger clone; base qualities are not given. The sample comes from a study of technical replicates of blood from a handful of donors (dated by TCRdb to about 2017). The CDR3 has 17 amino acids, counting the end cysteine and phenylalanine. Only the CDR3 part of the read is kept: 51 bases, read in frame from the first base. Trimming at the junction amounts to 5 bases on V and 7 bases on J, and the germline ends lie 25 bases apart. The germline V gene specifies SGHRS as CDR1 and YFSETQ as CDR2. Preparation of the library involved the immunoSEQ multiplex PCR assay. Entries here come from immuneACCESS through TCRdb and include only in-frame sequences with V and J called. Some clones fail to appear in such tables; in the studies checked, an unresolved V gene covers under half of the shortfall, and the cause of the remainder is unknown. The sample table lists tens of thousands of clones, roughly 98% of them with a count of one. Approximately 0.15% of the sample goes to the ten largest clones.

This chain is built from TRBV5-1 and TRBJ1-3, and the D gene may be TRBD1, 6 bases matching. This receptor was taken from a human donor in good health. The sample taken for sequencing was T cells isolated from PBMCs. In nucleotides, the sequence is TGCGCCAGCAGGCGTACCCCCGGGACAATACGGACGAACACCATATATTTT. Its protein product is CASRRTPGTIRTNTIYF.